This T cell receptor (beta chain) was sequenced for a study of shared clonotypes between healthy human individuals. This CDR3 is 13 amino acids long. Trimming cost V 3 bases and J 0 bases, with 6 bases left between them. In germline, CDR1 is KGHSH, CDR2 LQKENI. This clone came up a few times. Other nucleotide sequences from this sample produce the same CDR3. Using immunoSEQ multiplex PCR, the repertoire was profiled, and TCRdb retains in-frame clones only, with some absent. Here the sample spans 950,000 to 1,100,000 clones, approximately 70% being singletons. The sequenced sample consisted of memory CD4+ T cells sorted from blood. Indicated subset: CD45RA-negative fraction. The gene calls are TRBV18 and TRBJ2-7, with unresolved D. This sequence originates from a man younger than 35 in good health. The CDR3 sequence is CASSPRRSYEQYF. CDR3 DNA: TGTGCCAGCTCACCTCGGCGCTCCTACGAGCAGTACTTC.